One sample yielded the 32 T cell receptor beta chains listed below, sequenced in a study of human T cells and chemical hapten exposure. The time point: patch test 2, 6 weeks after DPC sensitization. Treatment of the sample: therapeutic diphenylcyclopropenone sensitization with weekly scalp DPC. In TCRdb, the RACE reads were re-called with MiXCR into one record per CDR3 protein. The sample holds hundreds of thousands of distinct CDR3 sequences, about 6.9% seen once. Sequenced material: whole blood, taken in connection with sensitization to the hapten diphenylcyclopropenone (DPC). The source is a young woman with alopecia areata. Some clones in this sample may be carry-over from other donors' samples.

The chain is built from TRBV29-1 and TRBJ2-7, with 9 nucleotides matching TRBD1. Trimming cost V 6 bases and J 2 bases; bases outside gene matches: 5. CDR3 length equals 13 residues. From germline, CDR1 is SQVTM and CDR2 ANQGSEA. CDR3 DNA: TGCAGCGTGGGGGGGGACAGGGCCTACGAGCAGTACTTC. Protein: CSVGGDRAYEQYF.

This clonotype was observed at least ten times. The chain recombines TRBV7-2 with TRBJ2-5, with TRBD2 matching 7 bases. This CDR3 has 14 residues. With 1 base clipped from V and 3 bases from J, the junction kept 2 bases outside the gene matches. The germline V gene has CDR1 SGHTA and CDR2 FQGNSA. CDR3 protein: CASSLGLAEETQYF. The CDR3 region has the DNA TGTGCCAGCAGCTTAGGACTAGCCGAAGAGACCCAGTACTTC.

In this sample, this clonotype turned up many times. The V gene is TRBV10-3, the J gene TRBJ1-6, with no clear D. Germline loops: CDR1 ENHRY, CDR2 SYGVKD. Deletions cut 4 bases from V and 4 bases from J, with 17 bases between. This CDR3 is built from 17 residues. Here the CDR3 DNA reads TGTGCCATCAGTGCTTATAGGGAGGGCGAATATAATTCACCCCTCCACTTT. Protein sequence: CAISAYREGEYNSPLHF.

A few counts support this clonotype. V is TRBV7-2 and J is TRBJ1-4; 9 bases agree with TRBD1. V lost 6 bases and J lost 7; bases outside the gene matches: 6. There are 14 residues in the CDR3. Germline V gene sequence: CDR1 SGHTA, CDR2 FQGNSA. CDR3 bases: TGTGCCAGCAGTTTCGGGACAGGGCTTGAAAAACTGTTTTTT. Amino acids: CASSFGTGLEKLFF.

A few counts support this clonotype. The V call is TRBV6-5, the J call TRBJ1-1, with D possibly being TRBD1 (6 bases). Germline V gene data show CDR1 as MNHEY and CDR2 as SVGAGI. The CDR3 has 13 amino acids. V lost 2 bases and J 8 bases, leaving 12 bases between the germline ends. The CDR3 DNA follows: TGTGCCAGCAGTTACGAGGGGGAAATGGAAGCTTTCTTT. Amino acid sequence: CASSYEGEMEAFF.

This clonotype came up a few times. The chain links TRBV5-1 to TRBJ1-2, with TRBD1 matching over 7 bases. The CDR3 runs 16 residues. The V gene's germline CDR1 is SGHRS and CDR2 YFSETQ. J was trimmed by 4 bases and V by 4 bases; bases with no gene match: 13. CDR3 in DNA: TGCGCCAGCAGCCCCGGGACAGCCGACGGGGTCTATGGCTACACCTTC. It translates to CASSPGTADGVYGYTF.

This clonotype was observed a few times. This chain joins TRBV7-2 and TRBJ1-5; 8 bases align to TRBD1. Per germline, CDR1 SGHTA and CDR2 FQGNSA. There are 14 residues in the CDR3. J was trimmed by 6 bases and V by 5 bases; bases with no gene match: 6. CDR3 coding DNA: TGTGCCAGCAGCCCCTGGACAGGGCTTCAGCCCCAGCATTTT. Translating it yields CASSPWTGLQPQHF.

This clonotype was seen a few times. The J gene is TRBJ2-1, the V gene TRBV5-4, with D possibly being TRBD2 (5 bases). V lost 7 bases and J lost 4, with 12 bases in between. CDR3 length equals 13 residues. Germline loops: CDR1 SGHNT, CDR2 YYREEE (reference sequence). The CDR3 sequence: CASGDYLYNEQFF. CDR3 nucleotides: TGTGCCAGCGGTGACTATTTATACAATGAGCAGTTCTTC. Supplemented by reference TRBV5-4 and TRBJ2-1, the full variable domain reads ETGVTQSPTHLIKTRGQQVTLRCSSQSGHNTVSWYQQALGQGPQFIFQYYREEENGRGNFPPRFSGLQFPNYSSELNVNALELDDSALYLCASGDYLYNEQFFGPGTRLTVL.

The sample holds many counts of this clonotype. The CDR3 DNA sequence: TGTGCCAGCAGTACCCGGGACAGTAGCAATCAGCCCCAGCATTTT. Amino acids: CASSTRDSSNQPQHF. The V gene is TRBV6-5, the J gene TRBJ1-5; 7 bases match TRBD1. V was pared by 5 bases and J by 0 bases, with 4 bases of the junction left unmatched. The CDR3 length is 15 residues. CDR1 is MNHEY and CDR2 is SVGAGI in the germline V gene.

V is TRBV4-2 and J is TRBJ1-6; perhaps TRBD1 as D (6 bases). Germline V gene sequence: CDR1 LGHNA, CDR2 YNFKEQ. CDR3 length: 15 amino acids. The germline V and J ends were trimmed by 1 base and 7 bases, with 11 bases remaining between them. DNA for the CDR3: TGTGCCAGCAGCCAAGGGAGGGGGAACAATTCACCCCTCCACTTT. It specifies CASSQGRGNNSPLHF.

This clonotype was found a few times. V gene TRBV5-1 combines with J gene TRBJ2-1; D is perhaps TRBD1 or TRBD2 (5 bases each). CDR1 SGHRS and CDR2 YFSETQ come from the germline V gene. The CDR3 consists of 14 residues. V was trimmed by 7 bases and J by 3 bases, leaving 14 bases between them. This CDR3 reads CASSTGLIYNEQFF. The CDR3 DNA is TGCGCCAGCTCAACGGGGCTGATCTACAATGAGCAGTTCTTC.

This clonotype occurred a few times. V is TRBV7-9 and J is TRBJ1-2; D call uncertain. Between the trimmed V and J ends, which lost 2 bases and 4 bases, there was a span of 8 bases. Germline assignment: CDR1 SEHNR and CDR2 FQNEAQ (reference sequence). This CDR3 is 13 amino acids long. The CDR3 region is CASSLQDAYGYTF. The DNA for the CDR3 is TGTGCCAGCAGCTTACAGGACGCCTATGGCTACACCTTC.

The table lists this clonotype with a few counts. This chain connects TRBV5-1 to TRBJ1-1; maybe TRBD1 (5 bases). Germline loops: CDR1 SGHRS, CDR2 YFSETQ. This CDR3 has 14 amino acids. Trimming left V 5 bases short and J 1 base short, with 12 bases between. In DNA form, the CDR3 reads TGCGCCAGCAGATTGACAGCATCGAACACTGAAGCTTTCTTT. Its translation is CASRLTASNTEAFF.

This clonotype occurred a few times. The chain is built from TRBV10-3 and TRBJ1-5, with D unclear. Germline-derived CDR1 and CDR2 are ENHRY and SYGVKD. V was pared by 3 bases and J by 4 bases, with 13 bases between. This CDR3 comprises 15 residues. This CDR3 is CAISDGAAVNQPQHF. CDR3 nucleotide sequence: TGTGCCATCAGTGACGGAGCGGCAGTTAATCAGCCCCAGCATTTT.

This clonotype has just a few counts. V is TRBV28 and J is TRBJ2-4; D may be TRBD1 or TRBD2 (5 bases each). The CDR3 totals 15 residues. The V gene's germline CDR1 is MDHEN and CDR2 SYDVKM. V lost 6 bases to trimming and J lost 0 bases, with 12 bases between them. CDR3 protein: CASSTRDLAKNIQYF. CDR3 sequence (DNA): TGTGCCAGCAGCACTCGGGACCTAGCCAAAAACATTCAGTACTTC.

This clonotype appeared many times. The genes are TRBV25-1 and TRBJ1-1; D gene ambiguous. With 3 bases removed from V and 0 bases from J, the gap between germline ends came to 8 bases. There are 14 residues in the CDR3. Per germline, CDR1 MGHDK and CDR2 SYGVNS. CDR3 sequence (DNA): TGTGCCAGCAGTGAGGGGTATCTGAACACTGAAGCTTTCTTT. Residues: CASSEGYLNTEAFF.

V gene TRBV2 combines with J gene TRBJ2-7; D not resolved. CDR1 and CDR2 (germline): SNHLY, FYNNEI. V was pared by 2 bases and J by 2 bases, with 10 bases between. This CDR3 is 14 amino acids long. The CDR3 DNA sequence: TGTGCCAGCAGTGAAAATGGACCCCCCTACGAGCAGTACTTC. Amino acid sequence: CASSENGPPYEQYF.

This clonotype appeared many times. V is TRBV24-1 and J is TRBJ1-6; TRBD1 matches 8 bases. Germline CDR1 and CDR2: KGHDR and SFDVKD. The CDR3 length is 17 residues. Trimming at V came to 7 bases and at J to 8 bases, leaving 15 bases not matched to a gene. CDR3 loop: CATRAGQGALWDSPLHF. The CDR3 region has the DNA TGTGCCACCAGGGCCGGACAGGGAGCCCTTTGGGATTCACCCCTCCACTTT.

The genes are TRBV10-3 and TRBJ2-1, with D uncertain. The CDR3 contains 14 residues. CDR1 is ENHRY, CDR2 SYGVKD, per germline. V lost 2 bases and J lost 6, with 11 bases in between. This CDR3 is CAISESRPSNEQFF. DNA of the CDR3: TGTGCCATCAGTGAGAGTAGACCGAGCAATGAGCAGTTCTTC.

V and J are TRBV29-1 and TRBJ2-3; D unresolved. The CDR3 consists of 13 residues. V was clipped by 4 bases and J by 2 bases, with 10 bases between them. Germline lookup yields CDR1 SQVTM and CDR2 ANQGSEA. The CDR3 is CSVGIVATDTQYF. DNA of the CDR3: TGCAGCGTTGGGATTGTAGCCACAGATACGCAGTATTTT.

CDR3 amino acids: CASSQVGGAANTGELFF. The DNA for the CDR3 is TGCGCCAGCAGCCAAGTAGGGGGGGCCGCGAACACCGGGGAGCTGTTTTTT. The chain is built from TRBV4-1 and TRBJ2-2; the D gene is possibly TRBD2 (7 bases). This CDR3 comprises 17 residues. V was pared by 1 base and J by 0 bases, with 12 bases between. CDR1 is MGHRA, CDR2 YSYEKL, per germline.

The CDR3 loop reads CATGQGAGRTDTQYF. The CDR3 DNA follows: TGTGCCACCGGACAGGGGGCGGGACGCACAGATACGCAGTATTTT. This chain joins TRBV15 and TRBJ2-3, with TRBD1 identical over 11 bases. This CDR3 comprises 15 residues. In germline, CDR1 is LNHNV, CDR2 YYDKDF (reference sequence). The V segment lost 8 bases and the J segment 1 base; nucleotides outside the gene matches: 5.

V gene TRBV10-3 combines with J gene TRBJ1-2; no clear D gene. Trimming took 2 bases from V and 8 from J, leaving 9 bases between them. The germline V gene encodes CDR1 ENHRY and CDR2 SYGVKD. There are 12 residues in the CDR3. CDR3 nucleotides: TGTGCCATCAGTGAGAGATGGGGAGGCTACACCTTC. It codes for CAISERWGGYTF.

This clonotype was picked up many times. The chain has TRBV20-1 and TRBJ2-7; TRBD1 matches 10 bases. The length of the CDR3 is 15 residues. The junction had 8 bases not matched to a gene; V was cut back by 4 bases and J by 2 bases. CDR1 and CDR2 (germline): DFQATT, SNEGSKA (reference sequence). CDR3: CSAILGTGDPYEQYF. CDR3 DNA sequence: TGCAGTGCTATATTGGGGACAGGGGACCCCTACGAGCAGTACTTC.

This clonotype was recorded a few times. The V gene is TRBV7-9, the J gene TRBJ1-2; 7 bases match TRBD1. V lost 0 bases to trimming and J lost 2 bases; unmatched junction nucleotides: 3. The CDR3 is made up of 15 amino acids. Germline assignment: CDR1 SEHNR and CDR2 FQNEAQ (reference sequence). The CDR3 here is CASSLALTGNYGYTF. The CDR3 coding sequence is TGTGCCAGCAGCTTAGCCCTGACAGGGAACTATGGCTACACCTTC.

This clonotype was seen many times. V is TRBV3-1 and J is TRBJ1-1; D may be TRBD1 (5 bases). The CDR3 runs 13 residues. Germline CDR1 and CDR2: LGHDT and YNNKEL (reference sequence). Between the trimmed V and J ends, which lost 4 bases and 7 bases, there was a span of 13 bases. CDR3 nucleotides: TGTGCCAGCAGCCCCGAGTGGGGGAGTGAAGCTTTCTTT. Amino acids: CASSPEWGSEAFF.

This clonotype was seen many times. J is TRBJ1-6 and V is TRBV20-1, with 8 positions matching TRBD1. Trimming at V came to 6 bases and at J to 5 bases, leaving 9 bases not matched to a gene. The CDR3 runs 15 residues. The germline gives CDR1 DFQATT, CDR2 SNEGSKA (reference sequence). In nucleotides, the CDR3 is TGCAGTGCCAGGACAGGGACAAATAATAATTCACCCCTCCACTTT. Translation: CSARTGTNNNSPLHF.

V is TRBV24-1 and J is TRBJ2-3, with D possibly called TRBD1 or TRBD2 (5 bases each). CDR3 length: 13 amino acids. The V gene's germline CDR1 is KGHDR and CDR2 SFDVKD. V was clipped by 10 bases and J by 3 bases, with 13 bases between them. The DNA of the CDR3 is TGTGCCACTCGAAGGGGACCTACAGATACGCAGTATTTT. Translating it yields CATRRGPTDTQYF.

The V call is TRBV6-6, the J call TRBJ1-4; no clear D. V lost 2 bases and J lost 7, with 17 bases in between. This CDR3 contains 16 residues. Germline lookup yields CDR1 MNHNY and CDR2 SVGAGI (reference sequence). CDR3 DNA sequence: TGTGCCAGCAGTTACCCCTCCGACCCTCGGGGTGAAAAACTGTTTTTT. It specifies CASSYPSDPRGEKLFF.

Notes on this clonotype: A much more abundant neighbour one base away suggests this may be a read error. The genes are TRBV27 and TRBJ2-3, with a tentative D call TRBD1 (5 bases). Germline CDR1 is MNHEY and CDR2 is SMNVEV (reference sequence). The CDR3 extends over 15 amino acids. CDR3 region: CACSPRQPSTDTQYF. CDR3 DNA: TGTGCCTGCAGTCCTCGACAGCCCAGCACAGATACGCAGTATTTT.

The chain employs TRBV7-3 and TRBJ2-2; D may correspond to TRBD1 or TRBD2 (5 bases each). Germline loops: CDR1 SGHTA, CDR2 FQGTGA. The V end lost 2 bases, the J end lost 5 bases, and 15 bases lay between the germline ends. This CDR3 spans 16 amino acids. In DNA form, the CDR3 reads TGTGCCAGCAGCTTATCTGGGACCCCGCCGACCGGGGAGCTGTTTTTT. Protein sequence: CASSLSGTPPTGELFF.

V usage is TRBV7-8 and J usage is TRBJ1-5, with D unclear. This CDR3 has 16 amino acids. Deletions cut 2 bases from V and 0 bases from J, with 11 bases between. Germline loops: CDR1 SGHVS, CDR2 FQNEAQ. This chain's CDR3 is CASSLFRRNSNQPQHF. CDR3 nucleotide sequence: TGTGCCAGCAGCTTATTCCGGCGTAATAGCAATCAGCCCCAGCATTTT. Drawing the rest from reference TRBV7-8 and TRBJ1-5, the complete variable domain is GAGVSQSPRYKVAKRGQDVALRCDPISGHVSLFWYQQALGQGPEFLTYFQNEAQLDKSGLPSDRFFAERPEGSVSTLKIQRTQQEDSAVYLCASSLFRRNSNQPQHFGDGTRLSIL.